A selection of T cell receptor beta chains follows, all from one sample in a study of neurological immune-mediated disorders. TCRdb re-analysed the 5' RACE reads in MiXCR, keeping a single row per CDR3 protein. In the table there are under 20,000 distinct CDR3 sequences, 2.6% of which are singletons. The specimen sequenced was PBMCs. Every receptor here comes from a woman younger than 30 with multiple sclerosis. Each CDR3 is given with its conserved first and last residue. A D gene is named only where the DNA matches it firmly. Clone size is given for some rows only: seen once, a few or many times, or a class if the clone is expanded.

>TRBD2|TRBV6-5|TRBJ2-7|few
CASSYSWTSGDYEQYF
TGTGCCAGCAGTTACTCTTGGACTAGCGGGGACTACGAGCAGTACTTC
>NA|TRBV20-1|TRBJ1-1|medium-sized
CSAAKNTEAFF
TGCAGTGCTGCAAAAAACACTGAAGCTTTCTTT
>TRBD1|TRBV9|TRBJ2-1|many
CASSLYGTGYNEQFF
TGTGCCAGCAGCCTATACGGGACAGGGTACAATGAGCAGTTCTTC
>NA|TRBV5-1|TRBJ2-1|many
CASSPESSYNEQFF
TGCGCCAGCAGCCCGGAGAGCTCCTACAATGAGCAGTTCTTC
>TRBD1|TRBV11-3|TRBJ2-5|NA
CASRMTGMGTQYF
TGTGCCAGCAGAATGACAGGGATGGGTACCCAGTACTTC
>NA|TRBV7-3|TRBJ1-1|many
CASSPGGGGMNTEAFF
TGTGCCAGCAGCCCCGGAGGGGGGGGCATGAACACTGAAGCTTTCTTT
>NA|TRBV13|TRBJ1-2|medium-sized
CASSLSLAGNYGYTF
TGTGCCAGCAGCTTAAGTCTGGCAGGGAACTATGGCTACACCTTC
>TRBD1|TRBV20-1|TRBJ1-1|NA
CSARKMTGARPEAFF
TGCAGTGCTAGAAAGATGACAGGGGCCCGCCCTGAAGCTTTCTTT
>NA|TRBV20-1|TRBJ1-1|few
CSARDTRNEAFF
TGCAGTGCTAGGGACACTCGGAACGAAGCTTTCTTT
>NA|TRBV20-1|TRBJ1-5|NA
CSARDPSLAGINQPQNF
TGCAGTGCTAGAGATCCAAGCCTAGCAGGGATCAATCAGCCCCAGAATTTT